This entry concerns a single T cell receptor (beta chain). What this receptor recognizes is not known. No qualities accompany the bases; no much larger clone lies one base away. Libraries were built with the immunoSEQ multiplex PCR assay. RNA was extracted from all samples and reverse transcribed into cDNA as template for TCR sequencing. SuperScript III was used for first-strand cDNA synthesis, primed with a 2:1 mix of oligo-dT and random hexamers. Amplification bias was assessed with a synthetic immune receptor repertoire, and residual bias was removed computationally. The source study handled its data this way. After raw reads were preprocessed to remove errors, the CDR3 was defined following IMGT conventions as running from the conserved cysteine to phenylalanine. Clonality was computed as 1 minus the Shannon entropy, with the entropy normalized by log2 of the number of productive unique TCRs. Scalp TCRbeta sequences were cross-referenced with sorted blood CD4 and CD8 repertoires so that the CD4 or CD8 identity of scalp clones could be inferred. TCRdb provides this immuneACCESS table in a form limited to in-frame rearrangements. Some clones are lacking; in checked studies, under half of them reflect an unresolved V gene, and why the rest are absent is not known. That table gives V, J and clone size, and the DNA gave D and trimming. The sample profile shows roughly 200,000 clones; 50% to 70% of them were found once. Of the sample, roughly 1.7% falls within the top ten clones.

This record comes from a study of CD8+ T cells in alopecia areata (dated by TCRdb to 2016 to 2019). Describing the broader study: The treated patients took part in an open-label pilot trial in which moderate-to-severe alopecia areata was treated with oral tofacitinib at 5 to 10 mg twice daily. Patients received tofacitinib for 6 to 18 months and were then followed off drug for 6 months to check for delayed response and recurrence. In both human patients and the C3H/HeJ mouse model, the study applied high-throughput TCRbeta sequencing to look at T cell clonal expansion in alopecia areata. In humans, TCRbeta sequencing was performed on scalp tissue and on sorted CD4+ and CD8+ peripheral blood T cells from healthy controls and from patients with patchy or totalis/universalis alopecia areata. Patients on tofacitinib were biopsied at baseline and after 4 and 24 weeks of treatment, and several of the patients also had a later scalp biopsy. Scalp clonality was compared across normal scalp (n=4), patchy alopecia areata scalp (n=8), and alopecia totalis/universalis scalp (n=8). RNA was extracted with the PAXgene miRNA kit for fixed scalp, the miRNeasy kit for PBMCs, and the RNeasy kit for mouse skin. Amplification of TCRbeta CDR3 regions was done by immunoSEQ multiplex PCR using 35 Vbeta forward primers and 13 Jbeta reverse primers. Study-wide findings and limitations: Shared TCR sequences between patients were less evident than in mice, which may be partly attributable to HLA diversity in the patient population. Higher clonality and more expanded CD8+ clones were observed in lesional scalp than in normal scalp, particularly in alopecia totalis/universalis, a finding suggestive of antigenic drive. Scalp TCR repertoire analysis is complicated because resident alphabeta T cells in normal human skin are also sequenced, whereas mouse skin is dominated by gammadelta T cells.

Relative to germline, V is 4 bases shorter and J is 7 bases shorter, with 14 bases between their ends. Reading the germline V gene gives CDR1 MGHDK and CDR2 SYGVNS. The CDR3 measures 15 amino acids from cysteine to phenylalanine. Just CDR3 DNA is preserved here, 45 bases in frame from base 1. Explained via the paper, the time point label denotes: baseline before oral tofacitinib. Lesional scalp punch biopsies and peripheral blood were obtained from alopecia areata patients. PBMCs were isolated by density centrifugation and stained for CD3, CD4 and CD8, and CD4+ and CD8+ T cells were sorted on a FACSAria.

This chain is built from TRBV25-1 and TRBJ1-6; matching of 5 bases hints at TRBD1 as the D gene. The specimen comprised CD4+ T cells sorted from blood, sampled at week 0. The receptor was derived from a human donor with alopecia areata. At the DNA level, the sequence is TGTGCCAGCAGTGGGGATAGGGCAGGGAATTCACCCCTCCACTTT. This encodes CASSGDRAGNSPLHF.